These 22 T cell receptor beta chains originate from one sample sequenced in a study of regulatory T cells in long-lasting Graves disease. According to the study, TCR beta libraries were built with iRepertoire HTBI primers and CDR3-region Arm-PCR. MiXCR was run by TCRdb on the multiplex PCR reads, yielding one entry per CDR3 protein. The sample includes about 470,000 distinct CDR3 sequences, 15% to 20% of them seen just once. Time point here: newly diagnosed GD, antithyroid drugs for less than 3 months. Preparation of the TCR library used RNA extracted from PBMCs. The sample was also linked to a second study, of T cells in Graves' hyperthyroidism and ophthalmopathy.

Sequenced here: peripheral blood mononuclear cells (PBMCs), sampled at new diagnosis, from a patient treated with antithyroid drugs. Receptors were obtained from a man aged 35 to 55 with Graves disease.

This clonotype was detected many times. The rearrangement links TRBV7-2 to TRBJ2-1; D unresolved. The germline V gene encodes CDR1 SGHTA and CDR2 FQGNSA. V was cut by 5 bases and J by 3 bases, with 11 bases left in between. The CDR3 sequence is 14 residues long. CDR3 DNA: TGTGCCAGCAGCCAAGGGTTGGGCTACAATGAGCAGTTCTTC. This gives the protein CASSQGLGYNEQFF.

This clonotype appeared many times. V gene TRBV20-1 combines with J gene TRBJ2-1; D gene unclear. The ends were cut back, 1 base at V and 2 bases at J, with 6 bases in the middle. The CDR3 has 13 residues. Germline CDR1 reads DFQATT; CDR2 reads SNEGSKA (reference sequence). CDR3 in DNA: TGCAGTGCTAGAGGACGGACCTACAATGAGCAGTTCTTC. Protein: CSARGRTYNEQFF.

This clonotype was observed many times. The chain joins TRBV27 to TRBJ2-1, with 7 bases fitting TRBD2. The V and J ends lost 5 bases and 9 bases, in that order; junction bases with no gene match: 13. Germline CDR1 is MNHEY and CDR2 is SMNVEV (reference sequence). The length of the CDR3 is 15 residues. The CDR3 nucleotides read TGTGCCAGCAGTAGACCCGGGGAGGGTTCTAGTGAGCAGTTCTTC. Amino acid sequence: CASSRPGEGSSEQFF.

The gene calls are TRBV20-1 and TRBJ2-7; 12 bases match TRBD2. The ends lost 0 bases at V and 6 bases at J; junction bases unmatched: 12. Germline CDR1 and CDR2: DFQATT and SNEGSKA (reference sequence). The length of the CDR3 is 17 residues. CDR3 nucleotide sequence: TGCAGTGCTAGAGATTTGACTAGCGGGAGAAGGGACGCCGAGCAGTACTTC. Protein: CSARDLTSGRRDAEQYF.

A remark on this clonotype: This may be a read error, as it is one base from a much larger clone. V usage is TRBV2 and J usage is TRBJ1-1; 7 positions agree with TRBD1. V trimming: 6 bases; J trimming: 3 bases; junction bases outside the gene matches: 4. Germline-derived CDR1 and CDR2 are SNHLY and FYNNEI. The CDR3 runs to 13 residues. The CDR3 DNA reads TGTGCCAGCAGCCAACAGGGGTACACTGAAGCTTTCTTT. As protein: CASSQQGYTEAFF.

This clonotype was counted between two and nine times. The chain recombines TRBV5-1 with TRBJ2-1; the match to TRBD2 covers 7 bases. The CDR3 sequence is 16 residues long. In germline, CDR1 is SGHRS, CDR2 YFSETQ. Unmatched junction bases numbered 8, after V lost 0 bases and J lost 5 bases. In nucleotides, the CDR3 is TGCGCCAGCAGCTTGGTCGGAGCGGGACTCCACAATGAGCAGTTCTTC. It encodes CASSLVGAGLHNEQFF.

On this clonotype: This could be a read error, since a much larger clone is one nucleotide away. The chain's CDR3 is CASSPQVKGTEAFF. The CDR3 bases are TGTGCCAGCAGCCCCCAGGTTAAAGGGACTGAAGCTTTCTTT. The V gene is TRBV7-9, the J gene TRBJ1-1; D call uncertain. The V gene's germline CDR1 is SEHNR and CDR2 FQNEAQ (reference sequence). V was clipped by 5 bases and J by 5 bases, with 15 bases between them. The CDR3 is 14 amino acids.

J is TRBJ1-2 and V is TRBV2; D not resolved. The CDR3 consists of 13 residues. From germline, CDR1 is SNHLY and CDR2 FYNNEI. V lost 0 bases and J lost 4, with 6 bases in between. The CDR3 reads CASSEAPGYGYTF. The CDR3 nucleotides read TGTGCCAGCAGTGAAGCCCCAGGCTATGGCTACACCTTC.

Ten or more counts support this clonotype. The chain uses TRBV2 and TRBJ2-1, with 7 bases that match TRBD1. Germline lookup yields CDR1 SNHLY and CDR2 FYNNEI. The CDR3 covers 14 residues. Trimming took 6 bases from V and 4 from J; bases not matched to a gene: 6. CDR3 amino acids: CASRETGLYNEQFF. The CDR3 bases are TGTGCCAGCAGGGAGACAGGGCTATACAATGAGCAGTTCTTC.

This clonotype was counted many times. The CDR3 spells CASIGFRTDTQYF. DNA of the CDR3: TGTGCCAGCATCGGGTTTCGGACAGATACGCAGTATTTT. The chain uses TRBV28 and TRBJ2-3; D is uncertain. The V gene lost 7 bases and the J gene lost 3 bases, with 11 bases spanning the gap. This CDR3 is built from 13 residues. CDR1 and CDR2 from the germline V gene are MDHEN and SYDVKM.

This clonotype was seen at least ten times. This chain links TRBV5-1 with TRBJ2-7; no reliable D call. The CDR3 covers 13 residues. Looked up from germline, CDR1 is SGHRS and CDR2 is YFSETQ. V gave up 0 bases and J gave up 6 bases, with 10 bases separating them. The CDR3 DNA reads as TGCGCCAGCAGCTTGGACTCTGTGGGCGAGCAGTACTTC. Translation gives CASSLDSVGEQYF. Filled out from reference TRBV5-1 and TRBJ2-7, the complete variable domain reads KAGVTQTPRYLIKTRGQQVTLSCSPISGHRSVSWYQQTPGQGLQFLFEYFSETQRNKGNFPGRFSGRQFSNSRSEMNVSTLELGDSALYLCASSLDSVGEQYFGPGTRLTVT.

This clonotype was seen at least ten times. The genes are TRBV24-1 and TRBJ2-1; 9 positions agree with TRBD2. The CDR3 totals 17 residues. The germline CDR1 and CDR2 sequences are KGHDR and SFDVKD. With V trimmed by 0 bases and J by 0 bases, 2 bases remained unmatched. Here the CDR3 reads CATSDLTSGLSYNEQFF. CDR3 DNA: TGTGCCACCAGTGATTTGACTAGCGGGCTCTCCTACAATGAGCAGTTCTTC.

Of note for this clonotype: This may arise from a read error, as a much more abundant clone is one base away. This chain uses TRBV28 with TRBJ2-1, with a weak D call TRBD2 (6 bases). Germline CDR1 is MDHEN and CDR2 is SYDVKM. The length of the CDR3 is 14 residues. This CDR3 is CASGLWDAGNEQFF. The CDR3 bases are TGTGCCAGCGGTTTATGGGATGCGGGAAATGAGCAGTTCTTC.

About this clonotype itself: It may be a read error: a sequence one base away is much more abundant. The chain has TRBV28 and TRBJ1-4; D is unclear. V was clipped by 5 bases and J by 5 bases, with 27 bases between them. CDR3 length: 19 amino acids. The germline gives CDR1 MDHEN, CDR2 SYDVKM. CDR3 sequence reads: CASSPSGSMLVYSNEKLFF. CDR3 DNA: TGTGCCAGCAGTCCCTCGGGAAGTATGTTAGTTTATTCGAATGAAAAACTGTTTTTT.

V is TRBV7-4 and J is TRBJ1-5; 7 nucleotides match TRBD1. J was trimmed by 0 bases and V by 3 bases; bases with no gene match: 8. The CDR3 is 17 residues long. Per the germline V gene, CDR1 is SGHVT and CDR2 is SQSDAQ. The CDR3 DNA sequence: TGTGCCAGCAGCTTTGACAGGGACCCTGATAGCAATCAGCCCCAGCATTTT. This codes for CASSFDRDPDSNQPQHF.

Many counts were recorded for this clonotype. The chain joins TRBV12-3 or TRBV12-4 to TRBJ2-7; D may be TRBD2 (6 bases). V was clipped by 3 bases and J by 5 bases, with 14 bases between them. This CDR3 comprises 14 residues. DNA of the CDR3: TGTGCCAGCAGTTTCACGGGAGTTCGTAACGAGCAGTACTTC. This sequence encodes CASSFTGVRNEQYF.

Note on this clonotype: A read error may be the cause here, since a much bigger clone is one base away. The chain couples TRBV5-1 to TRBJ2-1, with a weak D call TRBD2 (5 bases). This CDR3 spans 17 amino acids. Per the germline V gene, CDR1 is SGHRS and CDR2 is YFSETQ. The CDR3: CANSPGLLQSSYNEQFF. As DNA, the CDR3 is TGCGCCAACAGCCCCGGACTTCTCCAAAGCTCCTACAATGAGCAGTTCTTC.

This chain uses TRBV24-1 with TRBJ2-1; D unclear. The CDR3 covers 11 residues. The V and J ends lost 0 bases and 10 bases respectively, with 3 bases between them. Germline V gene lookup returns CDR1 KGHDR and CDR2 SFDVKD. The CDR3 DNA sequence: TGTGCCACCAGTGATTTGATGGAGCAGTTCTTC. Translated: CATSDLMEQFF.

The J gene is TRBJ2-2, the V gene TRBV10-3; 10 bases map to TRBD1. This CDR3 contains 16 residues. The V and J ends lost 11 bases and 7 bases, in that order; junction bases with no gene match: 16. Germline lookup yields CDR1 ENHRY and CDR2 SYGVKD. The DNA of the CDR3 is TGTGCCTCATCGTCGGCGGCGGGACAGGGGATCGGGGAGCTGTTTTTT. This translates into CASSSAAGQGIGELFF.

Comments on this clonotype: Given a much more abundant clone one base away, this may be a read error. This chain links TRBV29-1 with TRBJ1-1, with D unclear. V was cut by 7 bases and J by 4 bases, with 13 bases left in between. Germline lookup yields CDR1 SQVTM and CDR2 ANQGSEA. The CDR3 runs 12 residues. The CDR3 loop is CSAEKEGTEAFF. The CDR3, as DNA: TGCAGCGCGGAAAAAGAGGGCACTGAAGCTTTCTTT.

At least ten counts were recorded for this clonotype. The genes are TRBV12-3 or TRBV12-4 and TRBJ2-5; 13 bases are a match to TRBD2. V was pared by 4 bases and J by 5 bases, with 10 bases of the junction left unmatched. This CDR3 spans 17 amino acids. The CDR3 region is CASSSLGLAGVEETQYF. The CDR3 nucleotides read TGTGCCAGCAGTTCCCTCGGACTAGCGGGAGTGGAGGAGACCCAGTACTTC.

This clonotype was observed a few times. The chain has TRBV20-1 and TRBJ2-1; 7 nucleotides line up with TRBD2. V shed 8 bases and J 3 bases; nucleotides not matched to a gene: 10. CDR3 length: 14 residues. Germline V gene lookup returns CDR1 DFQATT and CDR2 SNEGSKA (reference sequence). The CDR3 loop reads CSTQRGPSYNEQFF. CDR3 DNA sequence: TGCAGTACTCAGCGGGGCCCCAGCTACAATGAGCAGTTCTTC.